These 26 T cell receptor beta chains were sequenced from one sample in a study of T cells in women clearing cervical HPV infection. Using immunoSEQ multiplex PCR, the repertoire was profiled, and TCRdb retains in-frame clones only, with some absent. The sample spans about 27,000 clones; the ten largest clones claim 22%. Sequenced sample: blood buffy coat. These TCRs come from a woman between 18 and 75 years old with a cervical HPV16 infection that either progressed to CIN3+ or cleared (not recorded which).

Note on this clone: The junction does not match germline at one end; this may be a read error. The sequence runs out 3 residues before the end of the CDR3; the remainder is reconstructed from the germline J gene. The rearrangement joins TRBV18 to TRBJ2-5, with 8 bases aligning to TRBD2. Germline V gives CDR1 KGHSH, CDR2 LQKENI. This CDR3 has 16 amino acids. The CDR3 spells CASPPRAGESPETQYF. The CDR3 DNA, read in part, is TGTGCCAGCCCACCGCGAGCGGGAGAGTCTCCAGAGACC.

The CDR3 DNA, read in part, is TGTGCCAGCAGCTTTACTGGTCGGGCAGATACG. This codes for CASSFTGRADT. The complete CDR3 sequence is CASSFTGRADTQYF. This chain joins TRBV5-4 and TRBJ2-3; no clear D gene. The read terminates 3 residues before the CDR3 end, so the remaining end is supplied by the germline J gene. Germline assignment: CDR1 SGHNT and CDR2 YYREEE (reference sequence). The CDR3 has 14 residues. Trimming removed 2 bases from V and 4 bases from J, with 11 bases in between.

Comments on this clone: The CDR3 is cut off 3 residues early in the read; its end comes from the germline J gene. The rearrangement joins TRBV7-9 to TRBJ2-1, with TRBD2 identical over 9 bases. This CDR3 has 15 amino acids. The germline V gene has CDR1 SEHNR and CDR2 FQNEAQ (reference sequence). The J segment lost 2 bases and the V segment lost 5 bases, leaving 4 bases of the junction unmatched. CDR3: CASSRAGGAYNEQFF. CDR3 DNA, as far as it was read: TGTGCCAGCAGCAGAGCGGGAGGCGCCTACAATGAG.

With respect to this clone: The CDR3 goes on 3 residues after the read ends, and that part is filled in from the germline J gene. This sequence joins TRBV23-1 and TRBJ2-5; 9 positions match TRBD1. TRBV23-1 is recorded as an ORF, its role being uncertain. The CDR3 length is 14 residues. V shed 7 bases, J shed 5 bases, and the junction held 8 bases outside the gene matches. The CDR3 bases that were read are TGCGCCAGCAATCAGGACAGGGGTGATGAGACC. Translation: CASNQDRGDET. The entire CDR3 reads CASNQDRGDETQYF.

About this clone: The read falls 3 residues short of the CDR3 end, and the missing part is taken from the germline J gene. The chain recombines TRBV28 with TRBJ2-7, with TRBD2 matching 16 bases. V shed 3 bases and J 1 base; nucleotides not matched to a gene: 6. The CDR3 is 18 amino acids. Germline CDR1 and CDR2: MDHEN and SYDVKM. The sequenced CDR3 bases are TGTGCCAGCAGTTTCACCCCGGGACTAGCGGGAGGGTCCTACGAG. Translating it yields CASSFTPGLAGGSYE. The entire CDR3 is CASSFTPGLAGGSYEQYF.

A remark on this clone: The DNA ends 3 residues before the CDR3 does, and the rest of the CDR3 is filled in from the germline J gene. The chain joins TRBV7-3 to TRBJ2-1; 8 bases fit TRBD1. Trimming at V came to 3 bases and at J to 2 bases, leaving 3 bases not matched to a gene. The CDR3 sequence is 15 residues long. The germline gives CDR1 SGHTA, CDR2 FQGTGA. The chain's CDR3 is CASSFDRGTYNEQFF. The part of the CDR3 DNA that was read is TGTGCCAGCAGCTTCGACAGGGGCACCTACAATGAG.

Details on this clone: The read gets to within 3 residues of the CDR3 end, and the germline J gene fills in the rest. This rearrangement joins TRBV20-1 to TRBJ2-7; 10 bases map to TRBD2. V lost 4 bases, J lost 4 bases, and 10 bases stayed unmatched. CDR3 length: 15 amino acids. Looked up from germline, CDR1 is DFQATT and CDR2 is SNEGSKA (reference sequence). CDR3 DNA, as far as it was read: TGCAGTGCTAAACCAAGGACTAGCGGTCGGTACGAG. Translation gives CSAKPRTSGRYE. Given in full, the CDR3 is CSAKPRTSGRYEQYF.

Note on this clone: The CDR3 end is not reached by the read, which stops 3 residues before it; the germline J gene fills it in. The V and J genes are TRBV5-1 and TRBJ1-4; D is possibly TRBD1 (6 bases). The V end lost 4 bases, the J end lost 7 bases, and 17 bases lay between the germline ends. This CDR3 is 15 amino acids long. Germline CDR1 SGHRS, CDR2 YFSETQ. The CDR3 region is CASSIGTSGGEKLFF. CDR3 DNA, as far as it was read: TGCGCCAGCAGCATCGGGACATCTGGGGGTGAAAAA.

On this clone: The CDR3 extends 3 residues past the end of the read, so its final part is completed from the germline J gene. The chain carries TRBV30 and TRBJ1-1, with D uncertain. Germline loops: CDR1 GTSNPN, CDR2 SVGIG (reference sequence). The CDR3 totals 11 residues. Here the CDR3 reads CAWSPTREAFF. The DNA read from the CDR3 is TGTGCCTGGAGTCCCACGCGGGAA.

As to this clone: The CDR3 end falls 3 residues outside the read, so it is completed with the germline J gene. The chain is built from TRBV7-3 and TRBJ1-2; a possible D gene is TRBD1 (6 bases). The CDR3 totals 15 residues. Germline V CDR1 and CDR2: SGHTA, FQGTGA. CDR3: CASSLSRGAPNDYTF. The CDR3 DNA, read in part, is TGTGCCAGCAGCTTAAGCCGGGGGGCTCCCAATGAC.

As for this clone: Read sequence stops 3 residues before the CDR3 end, and the germline J gene provides the missing end. The chain links TRBV19 to TRBJ2-5; 10 bases line up with TRBD2. Germline values: CDR1 LNHDA, CDR2 SQIVND (reference sequence). This CDR3 contains 17 residues. Germline trimming cut 2 bases from V and 2 bases from J; bases unmatched to any gene: 8. The chain's CDR3 is CASSIRLTSGNQETQYF. CDR3 DNA (partial): TGTGCCAGTAGTATAAGGCTCACTAGCGGGAATCAAGAGACC.

The CDR3 protein is CASSRGVGKNYNEQFF. The DNA read from the CDR3 is TGTGCCAGCTCACGCGGGGTCGGGAAGAACTACAATGAG. The rearrangement joins TRBV18 to TRBJ2-1; maybe TRBD2 (6 bases). Sequencing ends 3 residues short of the CDR3 end; the germline J gene provides the rest. V was clipped by 4 bases and J by 3 bases, with 16 bases between them. This CDR3 region has 16 residues. CDR1 is KGHSH and CDR2 is LQKENI in the germline V gene.

Comments on this clone: Read sequence stops 3 residues before the CDR3 end, and the germline J gene provides the missing end. The rearrangement joins TRBV29-1 to TRBJ2-7, with TRBD2 matching 11 bases. The germline CDR1 and CDR2 sequences are SQVTM and ANQGSEA. V trimming: 7 bases; J trimming: 0 bases; junction bases outside the gene matches: 11. CDR3 length: 16 amino acids. CDR3 DNA (partial): TGCAGCGCAATAGGGACTAGCGGCCCGGTCTCCTACGAG. Translated, it gives CSAIGTSGPVSYE. The full CDR3 protein is CSAIGTSGPVSYEQYF.

CDR3 residues: CASKNRGPSGNTIYF. The CDR3 bases that were read are TGTGCCAGCAAAAACAGGGGTCCCTCTGGAAACACC. This chain connects TRBV6-4 to TRBJ1-3; 7 positions agree with TRBD1. The read halts 3 residues ahead of the CDR3 end, with the missing end drawn from the germline J gene. This CDR3 comprises 15 residues. Germline V lookup: CDR1 MRHNA, CDR2 SNTAGT. With 7 bases clipped from V and 0 bases from J, the junction kept 6 bases outside the gene matches.

In regard to this clone: The CDR3 goes on 3 residues after the read ends, and that part is filled in from the germline J gene. The chain employs TRBV7-9 and TRBJ2-3; 9 bases agree with TRBD2. With 4 bases clipped from V and 6 bases from J, the junction kept 5 bases outside the gene matches. The CDR3 has 14 amino acids. CDR1 and CDR2 (germline): SEHNR, FQNEAQ (reference sequence). The part of the CDR3 DNA that was read is TGTGCCAGCAGCTCGGGACTAGCTTTCGATACG. This sequence encodes CASSSGLAFDT. The full CDR3 protein reads CASSSGLAFDTQYF.

As regards this clone: The CDR3 is cut off 3 residues early in the read; its end comes from the germline J gene. The V call is TRBV20-1, the J call TRBJ2-1, with D tentatively TRBD1 (5 bases). This CDR3 comprises 14 residues. Germline V CDR1 and CDR2: DFQATT, SNEGSKA (reference sequence). The V end was cut by 5 bases, the J end by 8 bases, with 19 bases between. Partial CDR3 DNA: TGCAGTGCTGGGGCTTTCAGGAAATGGTATGAG. Its translation: CSAGAFRKWYE. The whole CDR3 is CSAGAFRKWYEQFF.

To note about this clone: The read terminates 3 residues ahead of where the CDR3 ends, so the germline J gene completes it. V gene TRBV5-1 combines with J gene TRBJ2-7; possibly TRBD1 for D (5 bases). V lost 0 bases and J 0 bases, leaving 10 bases between the germline ends. Germline CDR1 reads SGHRS; CDR2 reads YFSETQ. The CDR3 sequence is 15 residues long. CDR3 DNA, as far as it was read: TGCGCCAGCAGCTTGGGACAGAGTAGCTCCTACGAG. Its protein is CASSLGQSSSYE. The CDR3 in its entirety is CASSLGQSSSYEQYF.

This chain's CDR3 is CASSLGLNSYEQYF. CDR3 bases read: TGTGCCAGCAGTCTCGGACTTAACTCCTACGAG. The V gene is TRBV12-3 or TRBV12-4, the J gene TRBJ2-7; TRBD2 might be the D (5 bases). The missing CDR3 end, 3 residues past where the read stops, is filled in from the germline J gene. Between the trimmed V and J ends, which lost 5 bases and 0 bases, there was a span of 11 bases. The length of the CDR3 is 14 residues.

As regards this clone: Coverage ceases 3 residues before the CDR3 finishes, and the germline J gene fills in the end. The V and J genes are TRBV5-1 and TRBJ2-5; 7 positions agree with TRBD1. J was trimmed by 4 bases and V by 2 bases; bases with no gene match: 8. The CDR3 loop spans 15 amino acids. Germline CDR1 reads SGHRS; CDR2 reads YFSETQ. CDR3 in amino acids: CASSFDRVSSETQYF. Partial CDR3 DNA: TGCGCCAGCAGCTTTGACAGGGTTTCATCAGAGACC.

Comment on this clone: The read ends 3 residues early relative to the CDR3; the germline J gene fills the gap. The V gene is TRBV28, the J gene TRBJ2-7, with TRBD2 identical over 13 bases. V lost 8 bases, J lost 4 bases, and 5 bases stayed unmatched. This CDR3 region has 14 residues. Germline V gives CDR1 MDHEN, CDR2 SYDVKM. CDR3 residues: CASGLAGDLYEQYF. The part of the CDR3 DNA that was read is TGTGCCAGCGGACTAGCGGGAGACTTGTACGAG.

Regarding this clone: Read coverage stops 3 residues before the CDR3 terminus; the germline J gene supplies the remainder. The rearrangement uses TRBV5-1 and TRBJ2-5, with D maybe TRBD2 (7 bases). This CDR3 region has 16 residues. From germline, CDR1 is SGHRS and CDR2 YFSETQ. V lost 0 bases to trimming and J lost 2 bases, with 14 bases between them. This CDR3 reads CASSLGRGAGQETQYF. Incomplete CDR3 DNA: TGCGCCAGCAGCTTGGGCCGGGGGGCAGGACAAGAGACC.

Notes on this clone: The read ends 3 residues early relative to the CDR3; the germline J gene fills the gap. V usage is TRBV18 and J usage is TRBJ2-2; D gene unclear. Trimming removed 6 bases at V and 4 bases at J, with 12 bases between. The CDR3 is 14 amino acids. From germline, CDR1 is KGHSH and CDR2 LQKENI. The DNA read from the CDR3 is TGTGCCAGCTCCCTGGAAGGCGGCACCGGGGAG. Translating it yields CASSLEGGTGE. The CDR3 in its entirety is CASSLEGGTGELFF.

On this clone itself: The read stops 3 residues short of the end of the CDR3; the missing end is completed from the germline J gene. The genes are TRBV5-1 and TRBJ2-4; 10 nucleotides align to TRBD2. V shed 4 bases and J 5 bases; nucleotides not matched to a gene: 6. The CDR3 runs to 15 residues. Germline values: CDR1 SGHRS, CDR2 YFSETQ. The DNA read from the CDR3 is TGCGCCAGCAGCCATGGAGGGACTAGCGAAAACATT. This encodes CASSHGGTSENI. The full CDR3 protein reads CASSHGGTSENIQYF.

Note on this clone: The read terminates 3 residues before the CDR3 end, so the remaining end is supplied by the germline J gene. V gene TRBV30 combines with J gene TRBJ1-6; tentatively, D is TRBD1 (6 bases). Germline CDR1 reads GTSNPN; CDR2 reads SVGIG (reference sequence). CDR3 length equals 15 residues. V lost 5 bases and J 0 bases, leaving 11 bases between the germline ends. The sequenced CDR3 bases are TGTGCCTGGGCACAGGGACCCTCCTATAATTCACCC. Translation gives CAWAQGPSYNSP. The whole CDR3 reads CAWAQGPSYNSPLHF.

A word on this clone: The read terminates 3 residues ahead of where the CDR3 ends, so the germline J gene completes it. This sequence joins TRBV30 and TRBJ1-1; 7 positions agree with TRBD1. The CDR3 covers 13 residues. The germline CDR1 and CDR2 sequences are GTSNPN and SVGIG (reference sequence). Here the CDR3 reads CAWSALQGKEAFF. The covered CDR3 bases are TGTGCCTGGAGCGCATTACAGGGGAAAGAA. Using reference TRBV30 and TRBJ1-1 for the parts outside the CDR3, the full variable domain is SQTIHQWPATLVQPVGSPLSLECTVEGTSNPNLYWYRQAAGRGLQLLFYSVGIGQISSEVPQNLSASRPQDRQFILSSKKLLLSDSGFYLCAWSALQGKEAFFGQGTRLTVV.

As regards this clone: The CDR3 end is not reached by the read, which stops 3 residues before it; the germline J gene fills it in. This chain links TRBV19 with TRBJ2-3, with 7 bases identical to TRBD1. Unmatched junction bases numbered 15, after V lost 5 bases and J lost 4 bases. The CDR3 extends over 17 amino acids. The V gene's germline CDR1 is LNHDA and CDR2 SQIVND (reference sequence). The CDR3 bases that were read are TGTGCCAGTAGTTTTTTTATCACAGGGGTCAAATCAGATACG. Its protein product is CASSFFITGVKSDT. The CDR3, in full, reads CASSFFITGVKSDTQYF.